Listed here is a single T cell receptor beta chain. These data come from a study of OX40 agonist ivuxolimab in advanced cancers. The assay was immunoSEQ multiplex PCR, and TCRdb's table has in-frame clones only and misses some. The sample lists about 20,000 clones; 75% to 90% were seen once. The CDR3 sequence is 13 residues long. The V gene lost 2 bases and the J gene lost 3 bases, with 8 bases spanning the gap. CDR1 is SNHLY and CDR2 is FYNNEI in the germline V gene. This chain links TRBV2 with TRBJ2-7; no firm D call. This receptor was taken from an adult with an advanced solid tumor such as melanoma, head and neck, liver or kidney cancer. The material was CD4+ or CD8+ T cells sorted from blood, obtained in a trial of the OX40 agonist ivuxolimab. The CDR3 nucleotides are TGTGCCAGCAGTGAATGGTCAGGCTACGAGCAGTACTTC. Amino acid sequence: CASSEWSGYEQYF. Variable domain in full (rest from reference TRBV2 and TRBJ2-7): EPEVTQTPSHQVTQMGQEVILRCVPISNHLYFYWYRQILGQKVEFLVSFYNNEISEKSEIFDDQFSVERPDGSNFTLKIRSTKLEDSAMYFCASSEWSGYEQYFGPGTRLTVT.